These 18 T cell receptor beta chains came from one sample sequenced in a study of T cells in Graves' hyperthyroidism and ophthalmopathy. Amplification targeted TCR beta CDR3 regions from RNA transcripts. TCR CDR3 regions were first amplified by RT-PCR with HTBI primers. TCRdb re-derived calls from the multiplex PCR reads in MiXCR, one entry per CDR3 protein. This table holds 400,000 to 500,000 distinct CDR3 sequences, roughly an eighth found once. Specimen: blood. Source of these receptors: a woman in her late teens or twenties with Graves' hyperthyroidism.

Note on this clonotype: The junction does not match germline at one end; this may be a read error. This rearrangement joins TRBV2 to TRBJ2-2; D possibly corresponds to TRBD1 (6 bases). Per germline, CDR1 SNHLY and CDR2 FYNNEI. The CDR3 has 14 amino acids. The CDR3 loop reads CVSTIGGNTGELFF. CDR3 DNA: TGTGTCAGCACCATAGGGGGGAACACCGGGGAGCTGTTTTTT. The full variable domain, in which reference TRBV2 and TRBJ2-2 provide the parts outside the CDR3, is EPEVTQTPSHQVTQMGQEVILRCVPISNHLYFYWYRQILGQKVEFLVSFYNNEISEKSEIFDDQFSVERPDGSNFTLKIRSTKLEDSAMYFCVSTIGGNTGELFFGEGSRLTVL.

V gene TRBV19 combines with J gene TRBJ2-7; 7 bases align to TRBD1. V shed 1 base and J 0 bases; nucleotides not matched to a gene: 6. Germline-derived CDR1 and CDR2 are LNHDA and SQIVND (reference sequence). The CDR3 totals 16 residues. In nucleotides, the CDR3 is TGTGCCAGTAGTATAGCTCCGGGACAGAGCTCCTACGAGCAGTACTTC. Encoded protein: CASSIAPGQSSYEQYF.

This clonotype was recorded only once. This chain connects TRBV12-3 or TRBV12-4 to TRBJ2-3; 8 bases are a match to TRBD2. CDR3 length: 14 residues. The V and J ends lost 6 bases and 5 bases, in that order; junction bases with no gene match: 7. DNA of the CDR3: TGTGCCAGCAGCCGGGGACTAGTAAAAGATACGCAGTATTTT. Protein: CASSRGLVKDTQYF.

Turning to this clonotype: This clone may be a read error of a much larger clone one base away. The chain uses TRBV9 and TRBJ1-1, with 7 nucleotides matching TRBD1. This CDR3 comprises 15 residues. CDR1 SGDLS and CDR2 YYNGEE come from the germline V gene. CDR3: CASGVGGGSNTEAFF. The DNA for the CDR3 is TGTGCCAGCGGCGTAGGGGGCGGATCGAACACTGAAGCTTTCTTT.

This clonotype was detected ten times or more. The rearrangement joins TRBV9 to TRBJ1-4; 7 bases fit TRBD1. CDR3 size: 15 residues. Germline loops: CDR1 SGDLS, CDR2 YYNGEE. V shed 0 bases, J shed 3 bases, and the junction held 2 bases outside the gene matches. DNA for the CDR3: TGTGCCAGCAGCGTAGGCGGGACAGCTAATGAAAAACTGTTTTTT. It codes for CASSVGGTANEKLFF.

There are a few counts of this clonotype. The V and J genes are TRBV12-3 or TRBV12-4 and TRBJ1-3; D perhaps matches TRBD1 (5 bases). The CDR3 extends over 15 amino acids. Deletions cut 6 bases from V and 4 bases from J, with 16 bases between. The chain's CDR3 is CASRDRPSRGNTIYF. CDR3 sequence (DNA): TGTGCCAGCAGAGACAGACCCTCAAGGGGAAACACCATATATTTT.

The rearrangement joins TRBV6-1 to TRBJ2-5; 8 nucleotides align to TRBD2. This CDR3 region has 13 residues. With V trimmed by 6 bases and J by 11 bases, 11 bases remained unmatched. Germline V gives CDR1 MNHNS, CDR2 SASEGT. This CDR3 is CASSRKREMGQYF. The CDR3 coding sequence is TGTGCCAGCAGCCGTAAGCGGGAGATGGGACAGTACTTC.

This clonotype was counted many times. The V and J genes are TRBV5-1 and TRBJ2-1; either TRBD1 or TRBD2 may fit D (6 bases each). Trimming took 5 bases from V and 8 from J, leaving 20 bases between them. CDR3 size: 15 residues. Germline V CDR1 and CDR2: SGHRS, YFSETQ. This CDR3 reads CASRQGRGGADEQFF. The CDR3 DNA reads as TGCGCCAGCAGGCAGGGGCGGGGTGGGGCTGATGAGCAGTTCTTC.

The chain uses TRBV7-9 and TRBJ2-7; 7 bases are shared with TRBD1. After removal of 5 bases from V and 2 bases from J, the junction contained 12 bases not matched to a gene. Germline V CDR1 and CDR2: SEHNR, FQNEAQ (reference sequence). The CDR3 extends over 16 amino acids. CDR3 coding DNA: TGTGCCAGCAGCCCGAATCCGGGACAGTTTACCTACGAGCAGTACTTC. Translating it yields CASSPNPGQFTYEQYF.

In this sample, this clonotype turned up a few times. The CDR3 spells CASSQESSAYNEQFF. The CDR3 DNA reads TGCGCCAGCAGCCAAGAAAGTTCTGCCTACAATGAGCAGTTCTTC. The chain couples TRBV4-3 to TRBJ2-1; D gene uncertain. CDR1 is LGHNA, CDR2 YSLEER, per germline. V lost 0 bases and J 2 bases, leaving 8 bases between the germline ends. There are 15 residues in the CDR3.

Worth noting for this clonotype: A much larger clone differs by one base, so this may be a read error. The rearrangement joins TRBV2 to TRBJ2-1, with no clear D. The J call may be in error: the DNA end matches TRBJ2-7 better. The length of the CDR3 is 14 residues. Germline V gene lookup returns CDR1 SNHLY and CDR2 FYNNEI. The CDR3 here is CASSALETYNEQYF. The CDR3 DNA reads TGTGCCAGCAGCGCCCTCGAGACATACAATGAGCAGTACTTC.

This clonotype was observed many times. The chain combines TRBV30 with TRBJ1-1, with D possibly being TRBD1 (6 bases). Germline V gene lookup returns CDR1 GTSNPN and CDR2 SVGIG (reference sequence). The CDR3 consists of 14 residues. Trimming shortened V by 4 bases and J by 3 bases, and 15 bases separated the two germline ends. CDR3 in amino acids: CAWTDSPYYTEAFF. CDR3 DNA: TGTGCCTGGACGGACAGTCCATATTACACTGAAGCTTTCTTT. The variable domain in full, with the rest retrieved from reference TRBV30 and TRBJ1-1, is SQTIHQWPATLVQPVGSPLSLECTVEGTSNPNLYWYRQAAGRGLQLLFYSVGIGQISSEVPQNLSASRPQDRQFILSSKKLLLSDSGFYLCAWTDSPYYTEAFFGQGTRLTVV.

This clonotype was counted only a few times. This CDR3 is CSAYGQFGNTIYF. The CDR3 nucleotides read TGCAGTGCTTACGGACAGTTTGGAAACACCATATATTTT. The chain uses TRBV20-1 and TRBJ1-3, with D tentatively TRBD1 (6 bases). V lost 5 bases, J lost 3 bases, and 11 bases lay in between. The CDR3 runs 13 residues. Germline values: CDR1 DFQATT, CDR2 SNEGSKA (reference sequence).

The chain links TRBV28 to TRBJ2-5, with 11 bases aligning to TRBD2. CDR3 length: 17 residues. Trimming removed 3 bases from V and 2 bases from J; junction bases left unmatched: 8. The germline CDR1 and CDR2 sequences are MDHEN and SYDVKM. The CDR3 here is CASSFHGLAGLQETQYF. CDR3 DNA sequence: TGTGCCAGCAGTTTCCATGGACTAGCGGGCCTACAAGAGACCCAGTACTTC.

The chain combines TRBV7-9 with TRBJ2-3; a weak D match, TRBD1 (6 bases). Germline V CDR1 and CDR2: SEHNR, FQNEAQ (reference sequence). This CDR3 comprises 15 residues. V was cut by 2 bases and J by 4 bases, with 13 bases left in between. The CDR3 DNA follows: TGTGCCAGCAGCTTACCTGGGGGCGGCGCAGATACGCAGTATTTT. This translates into CASSLPGGGADTQYF.

This clonotype was observed many times. The chain recombines TRBV12-3 or TRBV12-4 with TRBJ2-7, with 7 bases matching TRBD1. Trimming at V came to 6 bases and at J to 0 bases, leaving 5 bases not matched to a gene. The CDR3 loop spans 14 amino acids. DNA for the CDR3: TGTGCCAGCAGACCCAGGGGGAGCTCCTACGAGCAGTACTTC. Its protein is CASRPRGSSYEQYF.

The chain has TRBV20-1 and TRBJ1-1; maybe TRBD1 (6 bases). V was shortened by 1 base and J by 1 base, with 10 bases between the two germline ends. Germline loops: CDR1 DFQATT, CDR2 SNEGSKA (reference sequence). The CDR3 covers 14 residues. The CDR3 loop reads CSARAGHPNTEAFF. CDR3 sequence (DNA): TGCAGTGCTAGAGCGGGACATCCGAACACTGAAGCTTTCTTT.

The sample holds a few counts of this clonotype. The rearrangement uses TRBV5-4 and TRBJ2-3; 7 bases match TRBD1. Germline V gene data show CDR1 as SGHNT and CDR2 as YYREEE (reference sequence). The junction had 7 bases not matched to a gene; V was cut back by 4 bases and J by 2 bases. The CDR3 has 15 residues. The CDR3 reads CASSARQGPTDTQYF. DNA for the CDR3: TGTGCCAGCAGCGCCCGACAGGGCCCCACAGATACGCAGTATTTT.